The source of this TCR beta chain is a study of neoadjuvant anti-PD-1 for oral cavity cancer. Profiling relied on immunoSEQ multiplex PCR, and the TCRdb table lists in-frame clones only, not all of them. The table records over 15,000 clones, roughly 70% of them present only once. V lost 0 bases and J 6 bases, leaving 17 bases between the germline ends. The CDR3 is made up of 16 amino acids. Germline V lookup: CDR1 MNHNY, CDR2 SVGAGI (reference sequence). This TCR was recovered from a person aged 35-79 years with oral cavity squamous cell carcinoma. V gene TRBV6-6 combines with J gene TRBJ1-2, with D possibly TRBD1 on 5 matching bases. Sequenced material: PBMCs, taken before nivolumab (anti-PD-1) treatment. The CDR3 coding sequence is TGTGCCAGCAGTTACTCGACAGATTTTACCGTCGATGGCTACACCTTC. It encodes CASSYSTDFTVDGYTF.